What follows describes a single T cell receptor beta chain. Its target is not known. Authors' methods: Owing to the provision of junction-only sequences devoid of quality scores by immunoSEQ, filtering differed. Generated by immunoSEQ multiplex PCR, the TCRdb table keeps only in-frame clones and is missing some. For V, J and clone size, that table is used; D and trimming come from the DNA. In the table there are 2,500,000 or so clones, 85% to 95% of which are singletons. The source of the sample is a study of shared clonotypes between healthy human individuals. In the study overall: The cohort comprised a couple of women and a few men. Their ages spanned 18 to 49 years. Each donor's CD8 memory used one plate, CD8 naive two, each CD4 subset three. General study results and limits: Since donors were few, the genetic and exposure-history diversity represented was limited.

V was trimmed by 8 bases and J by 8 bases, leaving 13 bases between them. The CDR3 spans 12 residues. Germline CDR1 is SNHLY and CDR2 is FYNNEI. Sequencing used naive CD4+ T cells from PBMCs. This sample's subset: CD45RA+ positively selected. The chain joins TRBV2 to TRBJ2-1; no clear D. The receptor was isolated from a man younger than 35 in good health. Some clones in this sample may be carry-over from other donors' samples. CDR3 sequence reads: CASGRAYDEQFF. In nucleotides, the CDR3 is TGTGCCAGCGGCCGGGCCTATGATGAGCAGTTCTTC.